These 18 T cell receptor beta chains originate from one sample sequenced in a study of T cell responses to AZD1222 COVID-19 vaccine. Generated by immunoSEQ multiplex PCR, the TCRdb table keeps only in-frame clones and is missing some. The sample shows about 140,000 clones, about 92% of them seen only once. The sequences come from peripheral blood, collected on day 0 of AZD1222 vaccination. The receptors here all came from an adult in good health.

The DNA for the CDR3 is TGTGCCACCAGCGGTTCCGGGACAGCGTACGAGCAGTACTTC. It translates to CATSGSGTAYEQYF. This rearrangement joins TRBV15 to TRBJ2-7, with 7 bases identical to TRBD1. V lost 5 bases and J lost 4; bases outside the gene matches: 8. Looked up from germline, CDR1 is LNHNV and CDR2 is YYDKDF (reference sequence). The CDR3 is 14 amino acids.

This clone ranks as medium-sized. The V call is TRBV6-4, the J call TRBJ2-2; 7 nucleotides match TRBD2. CDR3 size: 14 residues. Germline CDR1 and CDR2: MRHNA and SNTAGT. J lost 3 bases, V lost 2 bases, and 0 bases had no gene match. For the CDR3, the DNA is TGTGCCAGCAGTGACGGGAGGGACACCGGGGAGCTGTTTTTT. Protein sequence: CASSDGRDTGELFF.

CDR3 region: CAISESKNGYTF. The CDR3 region has the DNA TGTGCCATCAGTGAGTCGAAGAATGGCTACACCTTC. V and J are TRBV10-3 and TRBJ1-2; D is uncertain. Between the trimmed V and J ends, which lost 0 bases and 6 bases, there was a span of 5 bases. Germline V lookup: CDR1 ENHRY, CDR2 SYGVKD. This CDR3 has 12 amino acids.

The chain carries TRBV5-1 and TRBJ1-2; no reliable D call. This CDR3 is 14 amino acids long. CDR1 is SGHRS and CDR2 is YFSETQ in the germline V gene. Trimming took off 7 bases at V and 3 bases at J, with 16 bases between the two ends. In DNA, the CDR3 is TGCGCCAGCGCTAGTACGTGGGTTGACTATGGCTACACCTTC. It specifies CASASTWVDYGYTF.

V is TRBV9 and J is TRBJ2-1; possible D gene TRBD1, 6 bases. There are 15 residues in the CDR3. Germline V CDR1 and CDR2: SGDLS, YYNGEE. Trimming took off 4 bases at V and 4 bases at J, with 15 bases between the two ends. The CDR3 DNA is TGTGCCAGCAGCCCTCGACAGGCCGCGTACAATGAGCAGTTCTTC. Translated, it gives CASSPRQAAYNEQFF.

This chain links TRBV12-3 or TRBV12-4 with TRBJ2-5, with D unresolved. The V end lost 4 bases, the J end lost 0 bases, and 0 bases lay between the germline ends. This CDR3 is 11 amino acids long. DNA of the CDR3: TGTGCCAGCAGTTACCAAGAGACCCAGTACTTC. Its protein product is CASSYQETQYF.

The V call is TRBV19, the J call TRBJ1-4; D is uncertain. The V end was cut by 5 bases, the J end by 6 bases, with 13 bases between. Germline V gene data show CDR1 as LNHDA and CDR2 as SQIVND (reference sequence). This CDR3 spans 14 amino acids. In DNA form, the CDR3 reads TGTGCCAGTAGTCCAATGCAGGCCCATGAAAAACTGTTTTTT. This gives the protein CASSPMQAHEKLFF.

This chain joins TRBV28 and TRBJ1-2, with a possible D match to TRBD1 (6 bases). The CDR3 contains 15 residues. Germline V CDR1 and CDR2: MDHEN, SYDVKM. Trimming took off 2 bases at V and 5 bases at J, with 15 bases between the two ends. The CDR3 DNA sequence: TGTGCCAGCAGTTTACAGCAGGACAGCGGGTATGGCTACACCTTC. The encoded protein is CASSLQQDSGYGYTF.

The V and J genes are TRBV6-4 and TRBJ2-3; TRBD2 aligns across 9 bases. Germline trimming cut 3 bases from V and 5 bases from J; bases unmatched to any gene: 3. The CDR3 has 14 residues. Per germline, CDR1 MRHNA and CDR2 SNTAGT. CDR3 amino acids: CASSELAGEDTQYF. Here the CDR3 DNA reads TGTGCCAGCAGTGAGTTAGCGGGAGAAGATACGCAGTATTTT.

The chain links TRBV9 to TRBJ2-7, with 9 bases matching TRBD2. Per the germline V gene, CDR1 is SGDLS and CDR2 is YYNGEE. The CDR3 has 14 residues. The ends lost 4 bases at V and 3 bases at J; junction bases unmatched: 5. CDR3 in amino acids: CASSPTSGVYEQYF. The CDR3, as DNA: TGTGCCAGCAGCCCGACTAGCGGAGTCTACGAGCAGTACTTC.

V usage is TRBV30 and J usage is TRBJ1-4; 9 nucleotides line up with TRBD1. The CDR3 spans 14 residues. Germline V gives CDR1 GTSNPN, CDR2 SVGIG (reference sequence). The ends lost 5 bases at V and 2 bases at J; junction bases unmatched: 3. In DNA, the CDR3 is TGTGCCTGGGGACAGGGGACCACTAATGAAAAACTGTTTTTT. This sequence encodes CAWGQGTTNEKLFF. Full variable domain (rest looked up from reference TRBV30 and TRBJ1-4): SQTIHQWPATLVQPVGSPLSLECTVEGTSNPNLYWYRQAAGRGLQLLFYSVGIGQISSEVPQNLSASRPQDRQFILSSKKLLLSDSGFYLCAWGQGTTNEKLFFGSGTQLSVL.

The genes are TRBV4-1 and TRBJ2-7; 8 nucleotides line up with TRBD1. V lost 4 bases and J lost 8; bases outside the gene matches: 10. Per germline, CDR1 MGHRA and CDR2 YSYEKL. This CDR3 has 14 amino acids. The chain's CDR3 is CASSPNTDRGKQYF. The CDR3 DNA reads TGCGCCAGCAGCCCAAACACCGACAGGGGCAAGCAGTACTTC.

The chain couples TRBV19 to TRBJ2-2; D is possibly TRBD2 (6 bases). The CDR3 covers 16 residues. CDR1 and CDR2 (germline): LNHDA, SQIVND (reference sequence). Deletions cut 3 bases from V and 4 bases from J, with 15 bases between. The CDR3 DNA is TGTGCCAGTAGTATTTGGACGGGAGCAGGCACCGGGGAGCTGTTTTTT. This translates into CASSIWTGAGTGELFF.

The chain combines TRBV9 with TRBJ1-2; possibly TRBD1 for D (5 bases). Trimming cost V 3 bases and J 2 bases, with 14 bases left between them. There are 15 residues in the CDR3. Germline V gene sequence: CDR1 SGDLS, CDR2 YYNGEE. The CDR3 protein is CASSAGGIGNYGYTF. Written as DNA, the CDR3 is TGTGCCAGCAGCGCGGGGGGGATAGGGAACTATGGCTACACCTTC.

J is TRBJ1-6 and V is TRBV7-2; tentative D call: TRBD1 (6 bases). This CDR3 is 17 amino acids long. The germline CDR1 and CDR2 sequences are SGHTA and FQGNSA. V lost 1 base to trimming and J lost 3 bases, with 13 bases between them. CDR3 sequence: CASSLVGGASYNSPLHF. DNA for the CDR3: TGTGCCAGCAGCTTAGTAGGGGGGGCTAGCTATAATTCACCCCTCCACTTT.

The chain has TRBV24-1 and TRBJ2-7; TRBD1 matches 7 bases. The CDR3 sequence is 13 residues long. Germline assignment: CDR1 KGHDR and CDR2 SFDVKD. V dropped 3 bases and J dropped 7; count of bases not matched to a gene: 5. The CDR3 coding sequence is TGTGCCACCAGTGATCCAAACAGGGGAGAGCAGTACTTC. Translating it yields CATSDPNRGEQYF.

The rearrangement joins TRBV19 to TRBJ1-4; D gene ambiguous. The CDR3 has 15 residues. The V gene lost 9 bases and the J gene lost 3 bases, with 17 bases spanning the gap. Germline V gene sequence: CDR1 LNHDA, CDR2 SQIVND (reference sequence). In DNA form, the CDR3 reads TGTGCCAGCCGAGAGGGCTGGGAAGCTAATGAAAAACTGTTTTTT. It codes for CASREGWEANEKLFF.

This clone was picked up one time. This chain links TRBV9 with TRBJ1-2; D is unresolved. The CDR3 is made up of 14 amino acids. Trimming took 3 bases from V and 4 from J, leaving 13 bases between them. CDR1 SGDLS and CDR2 YYNGEE come from the germline V gene. CDR3 sequence: CASSDSGDIYGYTF. The CDR3 nucleotides are TGTGCCAGCAGCGATAGTGGAGATATCTATGGCTACACCTTC.